The TCR beta chain under discussion was sequenced for a study of breast tumors, draining lymph nodes, adjacent tissues. MiXCR, applied by TCRdb to the multiplex PCR reads, yields one record per CDR3 protein. The table has approximately 210,000 distinct CDR3 sequences, around 32% seen once; the top ten hold 1.1% to 1.5%. The CDR3 loop spans 12 amino acids. Germline V gene lookup returns CDR1 SGDLS and CDR2 YYNGEE. The ends were cut back, 5 bases at V and 8 bases at J, with 11 bases in the middle. Breast cancer patients provided tissue from their axillary draining lymph nodes. This clonotype occurred many times.

This TCR derives from a female donor with breast cancer. Some clones in this sample may be carry-over from other donors' samples. The chain joins TRBV9 to TRBJ2-1; perhaps TRBD2 as D (5 bases). The source material was axillary lymph node tissue. The CDR3 spells CASSPQDYEQFF. The CDR3 DNA reads as TGTGCCAGCAGTCCTCAGGACTATGAGCAGTTCTTC.